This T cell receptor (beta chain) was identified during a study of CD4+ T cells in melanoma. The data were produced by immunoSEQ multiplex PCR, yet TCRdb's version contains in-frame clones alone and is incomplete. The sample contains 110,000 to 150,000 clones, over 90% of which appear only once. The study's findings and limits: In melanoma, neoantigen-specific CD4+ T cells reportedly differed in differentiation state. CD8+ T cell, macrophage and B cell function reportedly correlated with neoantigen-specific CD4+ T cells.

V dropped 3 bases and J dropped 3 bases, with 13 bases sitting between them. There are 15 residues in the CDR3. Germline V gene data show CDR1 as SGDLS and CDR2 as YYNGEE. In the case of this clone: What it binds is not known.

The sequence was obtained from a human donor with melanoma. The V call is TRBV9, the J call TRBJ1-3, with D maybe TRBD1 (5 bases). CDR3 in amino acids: CASSGGVGGGNTIYF. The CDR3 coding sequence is TGTGCCAGCAGCGGGGGGGTCGGGGGTGGAAACACCATATATTTT. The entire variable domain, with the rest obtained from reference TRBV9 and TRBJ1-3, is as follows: DSGVTQTPKHLITATGQRVTLRCSPRSGDLSVYWYQQSLDQGLQFLIQYYNGEERAKGNILERFSAQQFPDLHSELNLSSLELGDSALYFCASSGGVGGGNTIYFGEGSWLTVV.